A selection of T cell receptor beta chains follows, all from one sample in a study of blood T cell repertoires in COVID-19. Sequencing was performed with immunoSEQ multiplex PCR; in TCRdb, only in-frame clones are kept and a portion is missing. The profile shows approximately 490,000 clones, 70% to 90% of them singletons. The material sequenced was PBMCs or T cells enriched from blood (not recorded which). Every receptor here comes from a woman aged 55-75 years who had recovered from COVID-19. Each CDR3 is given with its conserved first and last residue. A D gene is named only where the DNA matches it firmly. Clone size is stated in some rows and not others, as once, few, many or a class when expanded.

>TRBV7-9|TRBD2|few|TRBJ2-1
TGTGCCAGCACCATAGGACTAGGGGATGTCTTC
CASTIGLGDVF
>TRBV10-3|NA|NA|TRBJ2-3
TGTGCCACCCAGCCCGGGGGGCATGCAGATACGCAGTATTTT
CATQPGGHADTQYF
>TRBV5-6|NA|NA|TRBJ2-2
TGTGCCAGCAGCCGGTTCGGTTTCTCCGGGGAGCTGTTTTTT
CASSRFGFSGELFF
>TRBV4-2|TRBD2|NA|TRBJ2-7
TGTGCCAGCAGCCAAGATCTCGGGGGGGCCTACGAGCAGTACTTC
CASSQDLGGAYEQYF
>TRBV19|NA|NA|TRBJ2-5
TGTGCCAGTAGTATGGCTCACCGACAAGAGACCCAGTACTTC
CASSMAHRQETQYF
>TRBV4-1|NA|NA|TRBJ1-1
TGCGCCAGCAGCCAAGACACAGGATACACTGAAGCTTTCTTT
CASSQDTGYTEAFF
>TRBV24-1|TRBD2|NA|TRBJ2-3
TGTGCCACCAGTGATTCCGGGACTAGCGGAGTGGGGGATACGCAGTATTTT
CATSDSGTSGVGDTQYF
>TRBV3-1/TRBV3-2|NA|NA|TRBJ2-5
TGTGCCAGCAGCCAAAAGGGGGAAAAGTACTTC
CASSQKGEKYF
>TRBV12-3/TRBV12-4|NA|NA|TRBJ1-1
TGTGCCAGCAGCGTCGGGGGGAGCACTGAAGCTTTCTTT
CASSVGGSTEAFF
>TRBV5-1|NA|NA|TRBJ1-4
TGCGCCAGCAGCTTAAAGACGGGAACTAATGAAAAACTGTTTTTT
CASSLKTGTNEKLFF
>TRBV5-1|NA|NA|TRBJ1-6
TGCGCCAGCAGCTTGTTCGGACAGAGGAGCTCCTATAATTCACCCCTCCACTTT
CASSLFGQRSSYNSPLHF
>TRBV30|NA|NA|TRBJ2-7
TGTGCCTGGGGGAGGGGGGTCTACGAGCAGTACTTC
CAWGRGVYEQYF
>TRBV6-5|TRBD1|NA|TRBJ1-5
TGTGCCAGCAGCCAAGGACAGGGTAGCAATCAGCCCCAGCATTTT
CASSQGQGSNQPQHF
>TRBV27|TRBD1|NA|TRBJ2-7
TGTGCCAGGACCGATATAAGACAGGGGTACGAGCAGTACTTC
CARTDIRQGYEQYF
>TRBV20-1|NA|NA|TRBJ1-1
TGCAGTGCTAGTGACAGTGGGGGGATAATGAACACTGAAGCTTTCTTT
CSASDSGGIMNTEAFF
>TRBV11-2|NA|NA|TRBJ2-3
TGTGCCAGCAGCGCATTACTAGGAGTCACAGATACGCAGTATTTT
CASSALLGVTDTQYF
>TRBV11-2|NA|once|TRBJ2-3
TGTGCCAGCAGCTTAGTTCCGCTTCAGGGGTATTATTTT
CASSLVPLQGYYF
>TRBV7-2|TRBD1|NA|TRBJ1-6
TGTGCCAGCAGCTTAGCGCCCCAGCAGGGGGCGCGATCACCCCTCCACTTT
CASSLAPQQGARSPLHF
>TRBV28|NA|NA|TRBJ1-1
TGTGCCAGCAGCCTAAACAGGGACCGGGCTTTCTTT
CASSLNRDRAFF
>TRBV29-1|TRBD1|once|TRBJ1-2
TGCAGCGTTGACAGGGGGCAGGGAGGCTACACCTTC
CSVDRGQGGYTF
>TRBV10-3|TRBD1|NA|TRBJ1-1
TGTGCCATCAGCCCCAGGGGGCAGAACACTGAAGCTTTCTTT
CAISPRGQNTEAFF
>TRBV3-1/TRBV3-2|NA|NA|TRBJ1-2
TGTGCCAGCAGCCTCAAGGGAGGGTATGGCTACACCTTC
CASSLKGGYGYTF
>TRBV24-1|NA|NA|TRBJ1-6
TGTGCCACCAGTGATTTCGGGCAGGGGACTTCACCCCTCCACTTT
CATSDFGQGTSPLHF
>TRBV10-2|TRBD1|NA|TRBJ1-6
TGCGCCAGCAGTGCGGGACAGCAAAATTCACCCCTCCACTTT
CASSAGQQNSPLHF
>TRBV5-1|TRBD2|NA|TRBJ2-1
TGCGCCAGCAGCTTGGAGTCTCAGCGGGGGGGCAGTCAGTTCTTC
CASSLESQRGGSQFF
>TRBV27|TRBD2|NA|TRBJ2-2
TGTGCCAGCCGGTGGCACGGGGGGTCGTTCGGGGAGCTGTTTTTT
CASRWHGGSFGELFF
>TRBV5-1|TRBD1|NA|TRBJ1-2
TGCGCCAGCAGCTTGGGGACAGGGAGCGTATATGGCTACACCTTC
CASSLGTGSVYGYTF
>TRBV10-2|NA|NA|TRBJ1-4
TGCGCCAGCAGTGATGCATGGAGTATTGGTGAAAAACTGTTTTTT
CASSDAWSIGEKLFF